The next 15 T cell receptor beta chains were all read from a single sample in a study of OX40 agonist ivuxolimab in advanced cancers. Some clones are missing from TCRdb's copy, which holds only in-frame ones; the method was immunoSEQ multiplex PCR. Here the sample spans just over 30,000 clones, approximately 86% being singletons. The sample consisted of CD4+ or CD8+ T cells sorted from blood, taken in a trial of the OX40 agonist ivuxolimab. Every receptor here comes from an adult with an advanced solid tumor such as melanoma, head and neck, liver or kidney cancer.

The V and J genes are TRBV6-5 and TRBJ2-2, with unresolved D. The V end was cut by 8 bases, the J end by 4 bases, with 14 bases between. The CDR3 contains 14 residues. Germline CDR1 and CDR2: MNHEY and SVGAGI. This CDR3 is CASLFLPGTGELFF. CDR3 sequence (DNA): TGTGCCAGCTTATTCCTCCCAGGCACCGGGGAGCTGTTTTTT.

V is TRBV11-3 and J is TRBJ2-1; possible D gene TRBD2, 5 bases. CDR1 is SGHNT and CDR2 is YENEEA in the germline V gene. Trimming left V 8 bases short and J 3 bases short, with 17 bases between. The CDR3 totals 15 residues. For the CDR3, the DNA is TGTGCCAGCGGACTCTCGGGTTGGGGCTACAATGAGCAGTTCTTC. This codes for CASGLSGWGYNEQFF. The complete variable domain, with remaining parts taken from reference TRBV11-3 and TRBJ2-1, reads EAGVVQSPRYKIIEKKQPVAFWCNPISGHNTLYWYLQNLGQGPELLIRYENEEAVDDSQLPKDRFSAERLKGVDSTLKIQPAELGDSAVYLCASGLSGWGYNEQFFGPGTRLTVL.

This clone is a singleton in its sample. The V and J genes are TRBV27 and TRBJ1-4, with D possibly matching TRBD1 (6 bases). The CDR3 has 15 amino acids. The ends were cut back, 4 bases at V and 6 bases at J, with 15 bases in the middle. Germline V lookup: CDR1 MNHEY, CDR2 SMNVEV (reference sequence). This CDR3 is CASSSFGQNDEKLFF. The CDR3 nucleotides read TGTGCCAGCAGTTCATTCGGACAGAACGATGAAAAACTGTTTTTT.

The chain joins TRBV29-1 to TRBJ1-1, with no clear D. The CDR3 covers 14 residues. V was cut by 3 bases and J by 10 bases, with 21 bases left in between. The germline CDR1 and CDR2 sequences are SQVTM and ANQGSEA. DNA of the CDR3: TGCAGCGTTGATTCGCGGGGTTCCGGCAGAAGAGCTTTCTTT. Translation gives CSVDSRGSGRRAFF.

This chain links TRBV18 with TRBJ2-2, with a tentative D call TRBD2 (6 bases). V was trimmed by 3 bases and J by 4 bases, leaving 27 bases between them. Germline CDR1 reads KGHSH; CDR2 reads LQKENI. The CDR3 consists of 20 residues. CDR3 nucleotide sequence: TGTGCCAGCTCACCTATTTCCAGCATAGGGACTCCTCAGTCCACCGGGGAGCTGTTTTTT. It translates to CASSPISSIGTPQSTGELFF.

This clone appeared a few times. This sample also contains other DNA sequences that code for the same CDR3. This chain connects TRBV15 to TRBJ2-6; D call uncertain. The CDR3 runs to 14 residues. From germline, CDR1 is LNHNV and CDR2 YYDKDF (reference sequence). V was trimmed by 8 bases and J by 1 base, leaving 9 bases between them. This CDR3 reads CATRPVSGANVLTF. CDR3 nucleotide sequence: TGTGCCACCCGACCCGTATCTGGGGCCAACGTCCTGACTTTC. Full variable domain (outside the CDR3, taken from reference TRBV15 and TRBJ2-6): DAMVIQNPRYQVTQFGKPVTLSCSQTLNHNVMYWYQQKSSQAPKLLFHYYDKDFNNEADTPDNFQSRRPNTSFCFLDIRSPGLGDTAMYLCATRPVSGANVLTFGAGSRLTVL.

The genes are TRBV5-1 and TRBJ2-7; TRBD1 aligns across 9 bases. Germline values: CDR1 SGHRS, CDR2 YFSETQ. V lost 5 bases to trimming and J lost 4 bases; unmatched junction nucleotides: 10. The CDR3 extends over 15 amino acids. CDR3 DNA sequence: TGCGCCAGCAGTCCCACGACAGGGGGAATATACGAGCAGTACTTC. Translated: CASSPTTGGIYEQYF.

In DNA, the CDR3 is TGTGCCATCTCTGGAGGGACCAATGAGCAGTTCTTC. It codes for CAISGGTNEQFF. The chain recombines TRBV10-3 with TRBJ2-1; D is possibly TRBD2 (6 bases). The CDR3 is made up of 12 amino acids. V was clipped by 8 bases and J by 6 bases, with 11 bases between them. Germline V gives CDR1 ENHRY, CDR2 SYGVKD.

The chain's CDR3 is CASSVVGPRAEAFF. For the CDR3, the DNA is TGTGCCAGCAGCGTAGTGGGCCCCAGGGCTGAAGCTTTCTTT. The chain recombines TRBV9 with TRBJ1-1, with a possible D match to TRBD1 (5 bases). Germline CDR1 reads SGDLS; CDR2 reads YYNGEE. This CDR3 is 14 amino acids long. Trimming cost V 0 bases and J 6 bases, with 12 bases left between them.

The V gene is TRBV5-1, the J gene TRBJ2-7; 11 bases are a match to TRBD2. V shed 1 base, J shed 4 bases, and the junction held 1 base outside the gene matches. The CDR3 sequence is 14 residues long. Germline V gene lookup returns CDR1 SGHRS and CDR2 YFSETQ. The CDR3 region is CASSLTSGSYEQYF. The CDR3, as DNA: TGCGCCAGCAGCTTGACTAGCGGGAGTTACGAGCAGTACTTC.

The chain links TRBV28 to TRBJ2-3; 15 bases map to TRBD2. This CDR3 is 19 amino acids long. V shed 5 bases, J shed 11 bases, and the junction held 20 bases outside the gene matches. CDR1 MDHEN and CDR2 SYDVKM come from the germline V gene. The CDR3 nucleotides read TGTGCCAGCAGTCCTCTGGGGACTAGCGGGAGGTCCTCATCATCTCAGCAGTATTTT. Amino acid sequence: CASSPLGTSGRSSSSQQYF.

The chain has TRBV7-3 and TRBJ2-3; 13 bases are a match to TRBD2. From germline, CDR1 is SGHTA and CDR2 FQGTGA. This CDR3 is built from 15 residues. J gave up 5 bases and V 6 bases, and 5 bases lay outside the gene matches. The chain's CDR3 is CASRRTSGSQDTQYF. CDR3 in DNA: TGTGCCAGCAGACGGACTAGCGGGAGTCAAGATACGCAGTATTTT.

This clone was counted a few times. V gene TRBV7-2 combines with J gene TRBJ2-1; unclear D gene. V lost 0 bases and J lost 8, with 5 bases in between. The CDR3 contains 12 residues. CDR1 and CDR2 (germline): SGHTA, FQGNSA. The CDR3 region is CASSLAMDEQFF. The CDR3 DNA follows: TGTGCCAGCAGCTTAGCTATGGATGAGCAGTTCTTC.

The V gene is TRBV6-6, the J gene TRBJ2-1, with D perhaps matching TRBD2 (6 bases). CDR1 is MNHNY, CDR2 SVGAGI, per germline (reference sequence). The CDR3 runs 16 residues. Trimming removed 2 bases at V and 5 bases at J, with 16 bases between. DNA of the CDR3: TGTGCCAGCAGTTACCCGGGGGATTTAATTAACAATGAGCAGTTCTTC. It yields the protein CASSYPGDLINNEQFF.

CDR3 amino acids: CASSPWGGRGQETQYF. CDR3 nucleotide sequence: TGTGCCAGCAGCCCTTGGGGAGGTCGGGGTCAAGAGACCCAGTACTTC. The chain recombines TRBV5-6 with TRBJ2-5; weak D call: TRBD2 (6 bases). Trimming shortened V by 4 bases and J by 2 bases, and 18 bases separated the two germline ends. Germline loops: CDR1 SGHDT, CDR2 YYEEEE. There are 16 residues in the CDR3.